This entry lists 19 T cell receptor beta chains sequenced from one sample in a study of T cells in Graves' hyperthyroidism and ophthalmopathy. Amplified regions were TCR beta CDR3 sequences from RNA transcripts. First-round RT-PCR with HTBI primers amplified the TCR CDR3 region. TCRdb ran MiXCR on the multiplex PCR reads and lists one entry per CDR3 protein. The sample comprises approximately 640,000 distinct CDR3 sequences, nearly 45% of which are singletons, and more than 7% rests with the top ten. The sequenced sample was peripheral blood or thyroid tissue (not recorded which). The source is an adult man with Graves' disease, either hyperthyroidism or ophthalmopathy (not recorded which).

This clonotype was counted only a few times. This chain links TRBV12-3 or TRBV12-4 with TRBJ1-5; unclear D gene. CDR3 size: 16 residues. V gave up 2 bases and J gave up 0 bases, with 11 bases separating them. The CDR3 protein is CASSLILADSNQPQHF. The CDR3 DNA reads TGTGCCAGCAGTTTAATTCTGGCGGATAGCAATCAGCCCCAGCATTTT.

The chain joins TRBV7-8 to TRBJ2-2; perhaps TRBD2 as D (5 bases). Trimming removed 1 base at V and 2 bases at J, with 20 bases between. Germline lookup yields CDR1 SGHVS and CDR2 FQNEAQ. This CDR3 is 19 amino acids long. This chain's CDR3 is CASSLGRKGGLLNTGELFF. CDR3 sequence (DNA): TGTGCCAGCAGCTTAGGACGTAAAGGAGGACTCCTAAACACCGGGGAGCTGTTTTTT.

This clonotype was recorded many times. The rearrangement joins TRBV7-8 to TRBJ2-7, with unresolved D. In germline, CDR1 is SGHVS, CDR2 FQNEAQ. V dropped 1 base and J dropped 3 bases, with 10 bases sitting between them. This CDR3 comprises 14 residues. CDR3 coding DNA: TGTGCCAGCAGCTTAGGTCTAGGGAACTACGAGCAGTACTTC. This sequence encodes CASSLGLGNYEQYF.

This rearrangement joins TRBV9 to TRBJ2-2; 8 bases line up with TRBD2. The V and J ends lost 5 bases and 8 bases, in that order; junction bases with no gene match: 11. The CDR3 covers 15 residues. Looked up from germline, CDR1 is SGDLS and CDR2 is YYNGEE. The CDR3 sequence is CASSESGGLRGELFF. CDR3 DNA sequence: TGTGCCAGCAGTGAAAGCGGGGGCCTTAGGGGGGAGCTGTTTTTT.

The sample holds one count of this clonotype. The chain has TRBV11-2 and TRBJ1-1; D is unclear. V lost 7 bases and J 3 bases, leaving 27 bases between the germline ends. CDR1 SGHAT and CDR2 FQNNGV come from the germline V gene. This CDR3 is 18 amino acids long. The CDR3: CASTLFLGVGSEDTEAFF. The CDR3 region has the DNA TGTGCCAGCACGCTTTTTCTTGGGGTGGGGTCGGAGGACACTGAAGCTTTCTTT.

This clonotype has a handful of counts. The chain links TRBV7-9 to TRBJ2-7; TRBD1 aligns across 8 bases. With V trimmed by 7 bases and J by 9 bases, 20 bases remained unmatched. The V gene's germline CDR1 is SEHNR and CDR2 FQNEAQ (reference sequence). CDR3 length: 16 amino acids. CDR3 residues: CASTRGMGTGLSGQYF. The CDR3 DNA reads TGTGCCAGCACCCGAGGGATGGGGACAGGCCTTTCAGGGCAGTACTTC.

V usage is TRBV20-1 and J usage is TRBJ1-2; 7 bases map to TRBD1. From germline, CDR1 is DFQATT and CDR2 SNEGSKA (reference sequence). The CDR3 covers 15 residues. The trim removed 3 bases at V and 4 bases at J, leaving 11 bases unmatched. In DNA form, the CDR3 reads TGCAGTGCTAGTGACAGGGCTGAGGGGGCCTATGGCTACACCTTC. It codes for CSASDRAEGAYGYTF.

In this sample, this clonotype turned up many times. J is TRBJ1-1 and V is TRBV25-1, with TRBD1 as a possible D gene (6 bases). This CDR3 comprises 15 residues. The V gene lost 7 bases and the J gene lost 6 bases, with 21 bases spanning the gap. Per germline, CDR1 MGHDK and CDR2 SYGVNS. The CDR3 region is CASTPPWGGLAEAFF. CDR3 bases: TGTGCCAGCACCCCTCCATGGGGGGGCTTGGCTGAAGCTTTCTTT.

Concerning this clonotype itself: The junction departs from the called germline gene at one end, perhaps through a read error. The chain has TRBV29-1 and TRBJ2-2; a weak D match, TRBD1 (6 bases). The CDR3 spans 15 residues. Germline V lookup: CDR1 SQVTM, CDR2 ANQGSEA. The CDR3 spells CAWATGQQGTGELFF. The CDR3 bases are TGTGCCTGGGCCACCGGACAGCAAGGCACCGGGGAGCTGTTTTTT.

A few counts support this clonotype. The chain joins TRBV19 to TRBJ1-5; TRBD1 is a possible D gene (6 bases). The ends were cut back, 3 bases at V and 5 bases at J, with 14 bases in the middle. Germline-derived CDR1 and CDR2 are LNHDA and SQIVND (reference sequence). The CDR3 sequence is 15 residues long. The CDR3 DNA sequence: TGTGCCAGTAGTATCGGGGGGGCAGGGGATCAGCCCCAGCATTTT. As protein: CASSIGGAGDQPQHF.

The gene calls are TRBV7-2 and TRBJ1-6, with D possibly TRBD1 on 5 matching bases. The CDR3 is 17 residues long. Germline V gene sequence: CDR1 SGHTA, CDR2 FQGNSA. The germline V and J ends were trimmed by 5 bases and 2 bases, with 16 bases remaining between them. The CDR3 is CASSPRAGIPYNSPLHF. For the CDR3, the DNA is TGTGCCAGCAGCCCCCGAGCAGGGATCCCCTATAATTCACCCCTCCACTTT.

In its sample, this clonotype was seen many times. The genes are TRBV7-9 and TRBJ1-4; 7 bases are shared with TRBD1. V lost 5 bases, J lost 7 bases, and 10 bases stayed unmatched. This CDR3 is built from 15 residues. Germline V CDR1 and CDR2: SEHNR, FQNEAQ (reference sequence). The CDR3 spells CASSSQQGRTEKLFF. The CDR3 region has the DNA TGTGCCAGCAGCAGCCAACAGGGGAGGACTGAAAAACTGTTTTTT.

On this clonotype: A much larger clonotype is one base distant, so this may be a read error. CDR3 in amino acids: CAVSESPGYDEKLFF. For the CDR3, the DNA is TGTGCCGTCAGTGAGTCACCAGGGTATGATGAAAAACTGTTTTTT. The chain uses TRBV10-3 and TRBJ1-4; possibly TRBD1 for D (5 bases). Germline lookup yields CDR1 ENHRY and CDR2 SYGVKD. The CDR3 contains 15 residues.

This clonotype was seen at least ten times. For the CDR3, the DNA is TGTGCCAGCAGTGAAGGGGGTAATAATTCACCCCTCCACTTT. This translates into CASSEGGNNSPLHF. V and J are TRBV2 and TRBJ1-6; D uncertain. The CDR3 runs 14 residues. Germline CDR1 reads SNHLY; CDR2 reads FYNNEI. The V and J ends lost 1 base and 5 bases respectively, with 6 bases between them.

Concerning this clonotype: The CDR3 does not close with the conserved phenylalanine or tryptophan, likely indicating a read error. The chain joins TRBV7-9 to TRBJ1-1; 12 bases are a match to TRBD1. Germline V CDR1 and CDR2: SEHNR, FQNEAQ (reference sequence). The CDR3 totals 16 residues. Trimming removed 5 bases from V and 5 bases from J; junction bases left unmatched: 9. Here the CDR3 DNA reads TGTGCCAGCAGCCAGGGACAGGGGGCGGAGTGGACTGAAGCTTTCTCT. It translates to CASSQGQGAEWTEAFS.

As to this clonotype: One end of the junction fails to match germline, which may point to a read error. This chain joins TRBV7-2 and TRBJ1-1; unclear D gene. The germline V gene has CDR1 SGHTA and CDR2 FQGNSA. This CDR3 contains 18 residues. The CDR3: CASSQDSSMARRYTEAFF. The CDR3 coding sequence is TGCGCCAGCAGCCAAGATTCATCAATGGCCAGGCGCTACACTGAAGCTTTCTTT.

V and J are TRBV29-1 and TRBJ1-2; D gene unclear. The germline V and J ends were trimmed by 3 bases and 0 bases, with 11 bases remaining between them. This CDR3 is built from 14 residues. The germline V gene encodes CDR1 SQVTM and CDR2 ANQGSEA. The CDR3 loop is CSVDTEKTNYGYTF. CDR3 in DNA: TGCAGCGTTGATACAGAAAAGACTAACTATGGCTACACCTTC. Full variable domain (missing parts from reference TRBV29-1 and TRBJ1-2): SAVISQKPSRDICQRGTSLTIQCQVDSQVTMMFWYRQQPGQSLTLIATANQGSEATYESGFVIDKFPISRPNLTFSTLTVSNMSPEDSSIYLCSVDTEKTNYGYTFGSGTRLTVV.

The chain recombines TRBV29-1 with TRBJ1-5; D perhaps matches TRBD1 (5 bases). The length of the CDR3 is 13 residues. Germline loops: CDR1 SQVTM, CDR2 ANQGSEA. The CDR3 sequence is CSVRGRRNQPQHF. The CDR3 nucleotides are TGCAGTGTACGGGGACGGCGCAATCAGCCCCAGCATTTT.

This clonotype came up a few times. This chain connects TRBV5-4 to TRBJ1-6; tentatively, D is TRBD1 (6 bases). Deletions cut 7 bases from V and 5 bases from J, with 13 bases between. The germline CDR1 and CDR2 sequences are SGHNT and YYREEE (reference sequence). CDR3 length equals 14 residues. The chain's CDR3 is CASSRQENNSPLHF. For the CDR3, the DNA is TGTGCCAGCTCCAGACAGGAGAATAATTCACCCCTCCACTTT.